These T cell receptor beta chains were read from a single sample in a study of blood T cell repertoires in COVID-19. Assay used: immunoSEQ multiplex PCR; TCRdb lists only in-frame clones, some missing. The table has 100,000 to 150,000 clones, around 80% seen once. The specimen was peripheral blood. The receptors shown here come from a man aged 65 to 79 with acute or convalescent COVID-19. Each CDR3 is given with its conserved first and last residue. Each record gives: CDR3 DNA, CDR3 protein, clone size, D gene, J gene, V gene. A D gene is named only where the DNA matches it firmly. Size tells how often a clone was seen (once, few, many) or the class of an expanded clone, and some rows leave it out.

cdr3_nt: TGTGCCAGCAGTTCCCCGGCGAGGGCGGATGGCTACACCTTC
cdr3_aa: CASSSPARADGYTF
clone_size: NA
d_call: NA
j_call: TRBJ1-2
v_call: TRBV28

cdr3_nt: TGTGCCAGCAGTGGGAGGGACAGAATGCTCCCACTAGCGGGAGGAATAGAGACCCAGTACTTC
cdr3_aa: CASSGRDRMLPLAGGIETQYF
clone_size: NA
d_call: TRBD2
j_call: TRBJ2-5
v_call: TRBV2

cdr3_nt: TGTGCCAGTAGTATCGGGACAGAATATAGCACAGATACGCAGTATTTT
cdr3_aa: CASSIGTEYSTDTQYF
clone_size: few
d_call: TRBD1
j_call: TRBJ2-3
v_call: TRBV19

cdr3_nt: TGTGCCAGCAGCTTGGACCCCGGGACAGGGGGATCCGAGCAGTACTTC
cdr3_aa: CASSLDPGTGGSEQYF
clone_size: NA
d_call: TRBD1
j_call: TRBJ2-7
v_call: TRBV5-6

cdr3_nt: TGTGCCAGCAGTTACTCCGGGACTAGCGGGAGGGGTGAGCAGTACTTC
cdr3_aa: CASSYSGTSGRGEQYF
clone_size: NA
d_call: TRBD2
j_call: TRBJ2-7
v_call: TRBV6-5

cdr3_nt: TGTGCCACCATCCCCCTTCGACAGGGGACTGCTGGGGCCAACGTCCTGACTTTC
cdr3_aa: CATIPLRQGTAGANVLTF
clone_size: NA
d_call: TRBD1
j_call: TRBJ2-6
v_call: TRBV28

cdr3_nt: TGTGCCAGCAGCTTATTTTCATTAAAATGTGGTGGACAGGGAGACAATCAGCCCCAGCATTTT
cdr3_aa: CASSLFSLKCGGQGDNQPQHF
clone_size: few
d_call: TRBD1
j_call: TRBJ1-5
v_call: TRBV7-3

cdr3_nt: TGTGCCAGTGAGACAGGTGGGTCATTAGAGACCCAGTACTTC
cdr3_aa: CASETGGSLETQYF
clone_size: NA
d_call: NA
j_call: TRBJ2-5
v_call: TRBV7-2

cdr3_nt: TGCGCCAGCAGTCGGGACAGGGTTAATTCACCCCTCCACTTT
cdr3_aa: CASSRDRVNSPLHF
clone_size: many
d_call: TRBD1
j_call: TRBJ1-6
v_call: TRBV23-1

cdr3_nt: TGTGCCAGTAGTATAGGGTACCGGGGTACTCAGTACGAGCAGTACTTC
cdr3_aa: CASSIGYRGTQYEQYF
clone_size: NA
d_call: NA
j_call: TRBJ2-7
v_call: TRBV19

cdr3_nt: TGTGCCAGTAGTTGGGGGACAGGGGTGGACTACGAGCAGTACTTC
cdr3_aa: CASSWGTGVDYEQYF
clone_size: NA
d_call: TRBD1
j_call: TRBJ2-7
v_call: TRBV19

cdr3_nt: TGTGCCAGCAGGCGGACAGGGATAAACACCGGGGAGCTGTTTTTT
cdr3_aa: CASRRTGINTGELFF
clone_size: NA
d_call: TRBD1
j_call: TRBJ2-2
v_call: TRBV7-2

cdr3_nt: TGTGCCAGCAGCTTAGCGCGGCTGGGGAGGGGTGGCTACACCTTC
cdr3_aa: CASSLARLGRGGYTF
clone_size: NA
d_call: NA
j_call: TRBJ1-2
v_call: TRBV7-8

cdr3_nt: TGCGCCAGCAGCTTAGGACTAGCGCGATACAATGAGCAGTTCTTC
cdr3_aa: CASSLGLARYNEQFF
clone_size: NA
d_call: TRBD2
j_call: TRBJ2-1
v_call: TRBV5-1

cdr3_nt: TGCGCCAGCAGCCAAGGGGCAGGGCTCTCCTACGAGCAGTACTTC
cdr3_aa: CASSQGAGLSYEQYF
clone_size: NA
d_call: NA
j_call: TRBJ2-7
v_call: TRBV4-1

cdr3_nt: TGTGCCAGCAGCGTAGGGAGCGGGGGGGAAGAGACCCAGTACTTC
cdr3_aa: CASSVGSGGEETQYF
clone_size: once
d_call: TRBD2
j_call: TRBJ2-5
v_call: TRBV9

cdr3_nt: TGTGCCAGCAGCCTCATCGGGGGGGGCTACACCTTC
cdr3_aa: CASSLIGGGYTF
clone_size: NA
d_call: NA
j_call: TRBJ1-2
v_call: TRBV6-5

cdr3_nt: TGTGCCAGCACAGAAGAGGGGGACACTGAAGCTTTCTTT
cdr3_aa: CASTEEGDTEAFF
clone_size: NA
d_call: NA
j_call: TRBJ1-1
v_call: TRBV25-1

cdr3_nt: TGTGCCAGCAGTACTTTGGCGGGAGGCGGAGAGACCCAGTACTTC
cdr3_aa: CASSTLAGGGETQYF
clone_size: once
d_call: TRBD2
j_call: TRBJ2-5
v_call: TRBV5-5

cdr3_nt: TGTGCCTGGAAGTGGGGGGCTGGAAACACCATATATTTT
cdr3_aa: CAWKWGAGNTIYF
clone_size: NA
d_call: NA
j_call: TRBJ1-3
v_call: TRBV30

cdr3_nt: TGTGCCGCCACGGGGAACTATGGCTACACCTTC
cdr3_aa: CAATGNYGYTF
clone_size: NA
d_call: NA
j_call: TRBJ1-2
v_call: TRBV28

cdr3_nt: TGTGCCAGCAGCTTAGCGAGGACAGTGAATGAGCAGTTCTTC
cdr3_aa: CASSLARTVNEQFF
clone_size: NA
d_call: NA
j_call: TRBJ2-1
v_call: TRBV7-9

cdr3_nt: TGTGCCAGCAGTATCGACAGGGGGTATGATGGCTACACCTTC
cdr3_aa: CASSIDRGYDGYTF
clone_size: NA
d_call: TRBD1
j_call: TRBJ1-2
v_call: TRBV27

cdr3_nt: TGTGCCTCAGGGGGAGAGACCCAGTACTTC
cdr3_aa: CASGGETQYF
clone_size: NA
d_call: TRBD1
j_call: TRBJ2-5
v_call: TRBV18

cdr3_nt: TGTGCCAGCAGCTTCGATCCAGGGGACAATGAGCAGTTCTTC
cdr3_aa: CASSFDPGDNEQFF
clone_size: NA
d_call: NA
j_call: TRBJ2-1
v_call: TRBV7-2

cdr3_nt: TGCAGTGCAATGGCAGGGTACGAGCAGTACTTC
cdr3_aa: CSAMAGYEQYF
clone_size: NA
d_call: NA
j_call: TRBJ2-7
v_call: TRBV20-1

cdr3_nt: TGTGCCAGCAGTTTAAGGGAGGATCAGCCCCAGCATTTT
cdr3_aa: CASSLREDQPQHF
clone_size: NA
d_call: NA
j_call: TRBJ1-5
v_call: TRBV27

cdr3_nt: TGTGCCAGCAGCCTACAGGGAAGCACAGATACGCAGTATTTT
cdr3_aa: CASSLQGSTDTQYF
clone_size: NA
d_call: NA
j_call: TRBJ2-3
v_call: TRBV6-5

cdr3_nt: TGTGCCAGCAGCCAACAAGCCTTAATGAACACCGGGGAGCTGTTTTTT
cdr3_aa: CASSQQALMNTGELFF
clone_size: NA
d_call: NA
j_call: TRBJ2-2
v_call: TRBV14

cdr3_nt: TGTGCCTGGACCCCCCAAGGGGGCAATCAGCCCCAGCATTTT
cdr3_aa: CAWTPQGGNQPQHF
clone_size: NA
d_call: NA
j_call: TRBJ1-5
v_call: TRBV30

cdr3_nt: TGTGCTAGTGGTCTTGATTTGGGACAGGGGGCTTACGAGCAGTACTTC
cdr3_aa: CASGLDLGQGAYEQYF
clone_size: NA
d_call: TRBD1
j_call: TRBJ2-7
v_call: TRBV12-5

cdr3_nt: TGCAGTGGTAGTTCGTGGGTCTTAGGACAGGGGGCGGCAATTCAGTACTTC
cdr3_aa: CSGSSWVLGQGAAIQYF
clone_size: NA
d_call: TRBD1
j_call: TRBJ2-4
v_call: TRBV20-1

cdr3_nt: TGTGCCACCAGCAGAGTCACAGGGGTTGCAGATACGCAGTATTTT
cdr3_aa: CATSRVTGVADTQYF
clone_size: once
d_call: TRBD1
j_call: TRBJ2-3
v_call: TRBV15

cdr3_nt: TGCGCCAGCAGCTTTGACAGGGGTAATTCACCCCTCCACTTT
cdr3_aa: CASSFDRGNSPLHF
clone_size: NA
d_call: TRBD1
j_call: TRBJ1-6
v_call: TRBV5-1

cdr3_nt: TGCAGCGTAATTACATCGAGGGGGGGAACCGGGGAGCTGTTTTTT
cdr3_aa: CSVITSRGGTGELFF
clone_size: NA
d_call: NA
j_call: TRBJ2-2
v_call: TRBV29-1

cdr3_nt: TGTGCCAGCAGTTTCCCGGGACAGGGTAACCACTTT
cdr3_aa: CASSFPGQGNHF
clone_size: NA
d_call: TRBD1
j_call: TRBJ1-6
v_call: TRBV6-6

cdr3_nt: TGTGCCAGCAGCGTAGACAGGGTTGGATCACCCCTCCACTTT
cdr3_aa: CASSVDRVGSPLHF
clone_size: NA
d_call: NA
j_call: TRBJ1-6
v_call: TRBV9

cdr3_nt: TGTGCCAGCAGAGCCCCCGGGAGGGCCCTCTACGAGCAGTACTTC
cdr3_aa: CASRAPGRALYEQYF
clone_size: NA
d_call: TRBD2
j_call: TRBJ2-7
v_call: TRBV27

cdr3_nt: TGTGCCTGGAGTGTTGGTGACAGCTCGTATGAAAAACTGTTTTTT
cdr3_aa: CAWSVGDSSYEKLFF
clone_size: NA
d_call: NA
j_call: TRBJ1-4
v_call: TRBV30

cdr3_nt: TGCGCCAGCAGCCAAGGTAGCAGGGCCCCTAATCAGCCCCAGCATTTT
cdr3_aa: CASSQGSRAPNQPQHF
clone_size: NA
d_call: NA
j_call: TRBJ1-5
v_call: TRBV4-3

cdr3_nt: TGTGCCAGCAGTGCCCCGGGGGACGGGGGGAGCACAGATACGCAGTATTTT
cdr3_aa: CASSAPGDGGSTDTQYF
clone_size: NA
d_call: TRBD2
j_call: TRBJ2-3
v_call: TRBV28

cdr3_nt: TGTGCCAGCAGCTTGCCGGCAGGCTATGGCTACACCTTC
cdr3_aa: CASSLPAGYGYTF
clone_size: NA
d_call: NA
j_call: TRBJ1-2
v_call: TRBV5-4

cdr3_nt: TGTGCCAGCAGCTCCTCCCGCCGGTCCGGCTACACCTTC
cdr3_aa: CASSSSRRSGYTF
clone_size: NA
d_call: NA
j_call: TRBJ1-2
v_call: TRBV7-9

cdr3_nt: TGTGCCAGCAGTCCCCGGGACAGGGGTAACTCCTACAATGAGCAGTTCTTC
cdr3_aa: CASSPRDRGNSYNEQFF
clone_size: NA
d_call: TRBD1
j_call: TRBJ2-1
v_call: TRBV6-2/TRBV6-3

cdr3_nt: TGTGCCAGCAGCCCGACTAGCGGGAGGGTCTATGAGCAGTTCTTC
cdr3_aa: CASSPTSGRVYEQFF
clone_size: once
d_call: TRBD2
j_call: TRBJ2-1
v_call: TRBV7-2

cdr3_nt: TGCGCCAGCAGCCAAGTAGCGGGGGGAGAGGGGGGTCCCGCAGATACGCAGTATTTT
cdr3_aa: CASSQVAGGEGGPADTQYF
clone_size: NA
d_call: TRBD2
j_call: TRBJ2-3
v_call: TRBV4-3

cdr3_nt: TGCGCCAGCAGCCAAGAAAGGCTAGCGCATCTCAACACCGGGGAGCTGTTTTTT
cdr3_aa: CASSQERLAHLNTGELFF
clone_size: few
d_call: NA
j_call: TRBJ2-2
v_call: TRBV4-3

cdr3_nt: TGTGCCAGCAGCGTAGCCGGGACAGATACGCAGTATTTT
cdr3_aa: CASSVAGTDTQYF
clone_size: NA
d_call: NA
j_call: TRBJ2-3
v_call: TRBV9

cdr3_nt: TGTGCCACCAGCAGAGAGCTAGCGGGGCGGGAGACCCAGTACTTC
cdr3_aa: CATSRELAGRETQYF
clone_size: NA
d_call: TRBD2
j_call: TRBJ2-5
v_call: TRBV15

cdr3_nt: TGTGCCAGCAGTGAATTTCCGCGACAGGGGGCGAATCAGCCCCAGCATTTT
cdr3_aa: CASSEFPRQGANQPQHF
clone_size: NA
d_call: TRBD1
j_call: TRBJ1-5
v_call: TRBV25-1

cdr3_nt: TGTGCCAGCAGCCCGAGGACTAGCGGAGGGTACGAGCAGTACTTC
cdr3_aa: CASSPRTSGGYEQYF
clone_size: NA
d_call: TRBD2
j_call: TRBJ2-7
v_call: TRBV7-9

cdr3_nt: TGTGCCAGCAGTCAAGACAGGAACACTGAAGCTTTCTTT
cdr3_aa: CASSQDRNTEAFF
clone_size: NA
d_call: NA
j_call: TRBJ1-1
v_call: TRBV2

cdr3_nt: TGTGCCAGCTCACGTCCGGGGGACGGCGGTTATGGCTACACCTTC
cdr3_aa: CASSRPGDGGYGYTF
clone_size: NA
d_call: NA
j_call: TRBJ1-2
v_call: TRBV18

cdr3_nt: TGCGCCAGCAGCCATGGGGGGGAGGGCTACAATGAGCAGTTCTTC
cdr3_aa: CASSHGGEGYNEQFF
clone_size: NA
d_call: TRBD2
j_call: TRBJ2-1
v_call: TRBV4-3

cdr3_nt: TGCGCCAGCAGCCACCCGCCCGGGGGAGGGTCATATTACAATGAGCAGTTCTTC
cdr3_aa: CASSHPPGGGSYYNEQFF
clone_size: NA
d_call: TRBD2
j_call: TRBJ2-1
v_call: TRBV4-3

cdr3_nt: TGTGCCAGCAGCGTAGCTGCTAGTACCGAGCAGTACTTC
cdr3_aa: CASSVAASTEQYF
clone_size: NA
d_call: NA
j_call: TRBJ2-7
v_call: TRBV9

cdr3_nt: TGTGCCAGCAGCCCCCCGGACAGTAACACTGAAGCTTTCTTT
cdr3_aa: CASSPPDSNTEAFF
clone_size: NA
d_call: NA
j_call: TRBJ1-1
v_call: TRBV6-5

cdr3_nt: TGCAGCGTTGAAGATAGCGGGAACACCGGGGAGCTGTTTTTT
cdr3_aa: CSVEDSGNTGELFF
clone_size: NA
d_call: NA
j_call: TRBJ2-2
v_call: TRBV29-1

cdr3_nt: TGTGCCAGCGTGAGGGACAGGTCCCGCACAGATACGCAGTATTTT
cdr3_aa: CASVRDRSRTDTQYF
clone_size: NA
d_call: TRBD1
j_call: TRBJ2-3
v_call: TRBV7-9

cdr3_nt: TGTGCCTGGGGGGGACAGGGGTTTGGCTACACCTTC
cdr3_aa: CAWGGQGFGYTF
clone_size: NA
d_call: TRBD1
j_call: TRBJ1-2
v_call: TRBV30